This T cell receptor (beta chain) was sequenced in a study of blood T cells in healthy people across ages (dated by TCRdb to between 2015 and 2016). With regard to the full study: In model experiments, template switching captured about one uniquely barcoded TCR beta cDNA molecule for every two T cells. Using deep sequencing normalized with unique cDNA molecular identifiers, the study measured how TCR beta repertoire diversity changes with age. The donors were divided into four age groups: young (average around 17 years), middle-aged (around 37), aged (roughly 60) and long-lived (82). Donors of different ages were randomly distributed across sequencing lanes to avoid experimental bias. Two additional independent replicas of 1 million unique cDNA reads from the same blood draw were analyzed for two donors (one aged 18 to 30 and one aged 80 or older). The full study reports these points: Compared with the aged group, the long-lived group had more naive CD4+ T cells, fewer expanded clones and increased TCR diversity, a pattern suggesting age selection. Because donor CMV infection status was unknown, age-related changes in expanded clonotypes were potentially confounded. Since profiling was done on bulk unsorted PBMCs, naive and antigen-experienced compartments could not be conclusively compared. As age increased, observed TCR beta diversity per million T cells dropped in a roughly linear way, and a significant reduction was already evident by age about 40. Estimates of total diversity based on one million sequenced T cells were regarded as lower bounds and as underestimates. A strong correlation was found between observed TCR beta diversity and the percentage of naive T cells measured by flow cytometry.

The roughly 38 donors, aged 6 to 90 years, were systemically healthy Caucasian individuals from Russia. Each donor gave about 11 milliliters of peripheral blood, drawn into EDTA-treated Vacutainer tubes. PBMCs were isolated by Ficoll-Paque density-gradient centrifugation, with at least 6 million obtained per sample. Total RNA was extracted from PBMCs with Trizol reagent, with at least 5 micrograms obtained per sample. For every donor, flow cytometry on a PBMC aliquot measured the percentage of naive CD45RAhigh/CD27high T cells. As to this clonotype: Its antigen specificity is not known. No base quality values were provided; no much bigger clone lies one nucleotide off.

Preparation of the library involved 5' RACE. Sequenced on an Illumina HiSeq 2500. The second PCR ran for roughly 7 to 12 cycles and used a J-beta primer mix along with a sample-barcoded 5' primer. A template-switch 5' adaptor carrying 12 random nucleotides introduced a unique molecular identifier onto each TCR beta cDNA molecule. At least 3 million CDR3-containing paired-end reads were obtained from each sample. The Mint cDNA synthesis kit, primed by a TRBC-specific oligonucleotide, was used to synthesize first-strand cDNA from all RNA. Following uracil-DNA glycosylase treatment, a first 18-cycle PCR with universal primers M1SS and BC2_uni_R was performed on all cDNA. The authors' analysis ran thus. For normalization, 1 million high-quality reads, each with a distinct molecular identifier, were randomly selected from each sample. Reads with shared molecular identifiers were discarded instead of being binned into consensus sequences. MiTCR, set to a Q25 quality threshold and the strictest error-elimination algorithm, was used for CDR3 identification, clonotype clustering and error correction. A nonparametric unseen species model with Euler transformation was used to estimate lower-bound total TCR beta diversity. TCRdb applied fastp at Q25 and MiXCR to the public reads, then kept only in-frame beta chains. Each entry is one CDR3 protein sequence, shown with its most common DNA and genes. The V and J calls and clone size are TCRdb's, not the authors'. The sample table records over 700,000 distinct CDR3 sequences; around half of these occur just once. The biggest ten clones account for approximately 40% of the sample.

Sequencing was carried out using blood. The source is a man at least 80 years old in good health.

The DNA sequence is given as TGCAGCGTTGAAGTAGGTCGAGGAGTCTCTGGGGCCAACGTCCTGACTTTC. This encodes CSVEVGRGVSGANVLTF. The receptor chain draws on TRBV29-1 and TRBJ2-6, with no confidently assigned D gene. The CDR3 spans 17 residues, from the cysteine through the phenylalanine. Of all the DNA, just the CDR3 is kept, 51 bases in frame from base 1. CDR1 and CDR2 (SQVTM, ANQGSEA) derive from the germline V gene. A distance of 13 bases separates the germline ends of V and J, which lose 1 base and 0 bases respectively. With the portions outside the CDR3 filled from the reference TRBV29-1 and TRBJ2-6 genes, the complete variable region becomes SAVISQKPSRDICQRGTSLTIQCQVDSQVTMMFWYRQQPGQSLTLIATANQGSEATYESGFVIDKFPISRPNLTFSTLTVSNMSPEDSSIYLCSVEVGRGVSGANVLTFGAGSRLTVL.